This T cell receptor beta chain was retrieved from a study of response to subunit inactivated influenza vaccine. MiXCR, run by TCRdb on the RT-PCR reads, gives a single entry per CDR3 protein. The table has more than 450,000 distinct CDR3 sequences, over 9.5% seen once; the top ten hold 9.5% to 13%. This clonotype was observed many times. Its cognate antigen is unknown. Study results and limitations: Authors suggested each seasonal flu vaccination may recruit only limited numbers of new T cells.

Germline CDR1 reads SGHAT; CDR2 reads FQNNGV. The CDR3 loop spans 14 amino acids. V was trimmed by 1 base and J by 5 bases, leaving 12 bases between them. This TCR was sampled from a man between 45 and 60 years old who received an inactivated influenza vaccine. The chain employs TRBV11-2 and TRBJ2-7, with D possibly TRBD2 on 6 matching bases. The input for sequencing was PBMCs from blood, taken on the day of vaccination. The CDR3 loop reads CASSLGREVHEQYF. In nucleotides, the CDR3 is TGTGCCAGCAGCTTAGGCAGGGAGGTCCACGAGCAGTACTTC.